The 16 T cell receptor beta chains below all came from one sample that was sequenced in a study of breast tumors, draining lymph nodes, adjacent tissues. Breast cancer patients provided tissue from their axillary draining lymph nodes. TCRdb processed the multiplex PCR reads anew with MiXCR; each CDR3 protein has one entry. Here the sample spans 200,000 or so distinct CDR3 sequences, 25% to 40% being singletons. The sequenced sample was axillary lymph node tissue. These TCRs come from a female donor with breast cancer. Some clones in this sample may be carry-over from other donors' samples.

This clonotype has more than one count but fewer than ten. A read error may explain this, as a much larger clone is one base away. The chain joins TRBV11-3 to TRBJ2-5; D is possibly TRBD2 (5 bases). The length of the CDR3 is 13 residues. V shed 8 bases and J shed 7 bases, with 17 bases lying between them. Germline V CDR1 and CDR2: SGHNT, YENEEA. In DNA form, the CDR3 reads TGTGCCAGCGCGTCGGGAAATGCCGCGACCCAGTACTTC. Protein sequence: CASASGNAATQYF.

This clonotype was counted at least ten times. The J gene is TRBJ1-5, the V gene TRBV6-5; TRBD1 agrees at 8 bases. V dropped 6 bases and J dropped 4; count of bases not matched to a gene: 8. This CDR3 region has 15 residues. The germline V gene encodes CDR1 MNHEY and CDR2 SVGAGI. This CDR3 reads CASRSDRGGNQPQHF. The CDR3 DNA sequence: TGTGCCAGCAGATCAGACAGGGGTGGGAATCAGCCCCAGCATTTT.

This clonotype came up many times. The chain has TRBV20-1 and TRBJ2-5; 7 positions match TRBD2. CDR3 length: 16 residues. Germline V gene lookup returns CDR1 DFQATT and CDR2 SNEGSKA (reference sequence). V lost 1 base and J lost 4; bases outside the gene matches: 12. The CDR3 region is CSARGDYERARETQYF. The CDR3, as DNA: TGCAGTGCTAGAGGGGACTATGAGAGGGCCCGAGAGACCCAGTACTTC.

The chain uses TRBV20-1 and TRBJ2-3; D ambiguous. The CDR3 sequence is 15 residues long. Trimming stripped 6 bases from V and 6 bases from J, with 22 bases between. Germline V lookup: CDR1 DFQATT, CDR2 SNEGSKA (reference sequence). CDR3 in DNA: TGCAGTGCCCCAGGACGCGGTGCCCGCGACGATACGCAGTATTTT. It encodes CSAPGRGARDDTQYF.

The CDR3 bases are TGTGCCCCCCGGACCTTCCTCACCTACGAGCAGTACTTC. Amino acid sequence: CAPRTFLTYEQYF. V usage is TRBV24-1 and J usage is TRBJ2-7; D uncertain. Germline values: CDR1 KGHDR, CDR2 SFDVKD. V lost 12 bases and J lost 2, with 16 bases in between. The CDR3 totals 13 residues.

This clonotype was seen at least ten times. This rearrangement joins TRBV20-1 to TRBJ1-5, with 7 nucleotides matching TRBD1. After removal of 1 base from V and 7 bases from J, the junction contained 10 bases not matched to a gene. CDR1 is DFQATT, CDR2 SNEGSKA, per germline (reference sequence). This CDR3 contains 15 residues. The CDR3 DNA reads TGCAGTGCTAGAGGGGGCAGGGGGGTTGGCCAGCCCCAGCATTTT. Protein sequence: CSARGGRGVGQPQHF.

This clonotype was detected ten times or more. The chain couples TRBV20-1 to TRBJ1-4, with 10 bases that match TRBD1. CDR3 size: 15 residues. Per germline, CDR1 DFQATT and CDR2 SNEGSKA (reference sequence). The ends lost 4 bases at V and 5 bases at J; junction bases unmatched: 7. The CDR3 loop reads CSAIKQGQGNEKLFF. The CDR3 DNA is TGCAGTGCTATCAAACAGGGACAGGGGAATGAAAAACTGTTTTTT.

A note on this clonotype: One junction end disagrees with the germline gene, perhaps due to a read error. The rearrangement joins TRBV5-6 to TRBJ2-7; D call uncertain. The CDR3 totals 14 residues. CDR1 is SGHDT, CDR2 YYEEEE, per germline. In DNA form, the CDR3 reads TGTGCCAGCAGCTTGGGGACCACCTCCTACAAGCAGTACTTC. It yields the protein CASSLGTTSYKQYF.

This clonotype has a count of ten or more. V usage is TRBV30 and J usage is TRBJ2-3, with 7 bases fitting TRBD2. The CDR3 consists of 16 residues. The germline V gene has CDR1 GTSNPN and CDR2 SVGIG (reference sequence). The V gene end was trimmed by 0 bases and the J gene end by 0 bases; junction bases not matched to a gene: 6. The CDR3 nucleotides read TGTGCCTGGAGTGTGGGGACTACAACTAGCACAGATACGCAGTATTTT. Its translation: CAWSVGTTTSTDTQYF.

Many counts were recorded for this clonotype. The chain employs TRBV5-6 and TRBJ2-7, with D unclear. V lost 0 bases and J 0 bases, leaving 10 bases between the germline ends. CDR1 and CDR2 (germline): SGHDT, YYEEEE. CDR3 length equals 15 residues. CDR3 sequence reads: CASSLGSFSSYEQYF. The CDR3 nucleotides read TGTGCCAGCAGCTTGGGCAGTTTTAGCTCCTACGAGCAGTACTTC.

This clonotype occurred many times. The rearrangement uses TRBV5-5 and TRBJ1-5; TRBD1 matches 8 bases. V was clipped by 4 bases and J by 9 bases; unmatched bases: 12. The CDR3 length is 15 residues. Germline V lookup: CDR1 SGHKS, CDR2 YYEKEE (reference sequence). CDR3 DNA: TGTGCCAGCAGCCTGGACAGGGCCGGGGGGCGGCCCCAGCATTTT. Protein product: CASSLDRAGGRPQHF.

This clonotype occurred once. This may arise from a read error, as a much more abundant clone is one base away. The V gene is TRBV3-1, the J gene TRBJ2-3, with TRBD2 as a possible D gene (5 bases). Germline V gene sequence: CDR1 LGHDT, CDR2 YNNKEL (reference sequence). Between the trimmed V and J ends, which lost 3 bases and 2 bases, there was a span of 9 bases. This CDR3 is 14 amino acids long. The CDR3 here is CASSHGLYTDTQYF. The CDR3 coding sequence is TGTGCCAGCAGCCATGGACTGTACACAGATACGCAGTATTTT.

This clonotype has ten or more counts. The chain has TRBV29-1 and TRBJ2-5; TRBD2 aligns across 11 bases. CDR3 length equals 17 residues. The trim removed 1 base at V and 2 bases at J, leaving 9 bases unmatched. Germline V gene sequence: CDR1 SQVTM, CDR2 ANQGSEA. The DNA of the CDR3 is TGCAGCGTTGAAGGGGCCGGGACTAGCGGTACACAAGAGACCCAGTACTTC. It encodes CSVEGAGTSGTQETQYF.

The V call is TRBV5-1, the J call TRBJ2-3; D might be TRBD2 (5 bases). The V gene's germline CDR1 is SGHRS and CDR2 YFSETQ. There are 13 residues in the CDR3. Trimming took off 0 bases at V and 9 bases at J, with 11 bases between the two ends. Written as DNA, the CDR3 is TGCGCCAGCAGCTTGGTGCGGACTCGCACGCAGTATTTT. It codes for CASSLVRTRTQYF.

This clonotype was detected ten times or more. This chain connects TRBV15 to TRBJ2-5, with TRBD2 identical over 12 bases. Germline CDR1 LNHNV, CDR2 YYDKDF (reference sequence). The CDR3 is 15 amino acids. The ends lost 4 bases at V and 5 bases at J; junction bases unmatched: 5. In nucleotides, the CDR3 is TGTGCCACCAGCATCCATACTAGCGGGGGGGAGACCCAGTACTTC. As protein: CATSIHTSGGETQYF. Based on the CDR3 plus reference TRBV15 and TRBJ2-5, the full variable domain is DAMVIQNPRYQVTQFGKPVTLSCSQTLNHNVMYWYQQKSSQAPKLLFHYYDKDFNNEADTPDNFQSRRPNTSFCFLDIRSPGLGDTAMYLCATSIHTSGGETQYFGPGTRLLVL.

This clonotype showed up many times. A read error may account for a junction end that differs from germline. The chain links TRBV7-2 to TRBJ1-3, with 8 bases lining up with TRBD1. CDR3 length: 15 residues. Germline loops: CDR1 SGHTA, CDR2 FQGNSA. The CDR3 DNA is TGTGCCAACAGCTTAGGACAGGGTTTTGGAAACACCATATATTTT. It specifies CANSLGQGFGNTIYF.